The text below deals with one T cell receptor beta chain. This sample stems from a study of tumor T cells in aggressive B-cell lymphoma. Produced via immunoSEQ multiplex PCR; TCRdb's table is partial and in-frame only. The sample consists of 9,500 to 10,000 clones, 85% of them appearing once. Sequencing was done on a sample of tumor tissue. The receptor was isolated from an adult with diffuse large B cell lymphoma.

CDR3 amino acids: CASSSPGQEGGNGYTF. Written as DNA, the CDR3 is TGTGCCAGCAGTTCACCGGGCCAAGAAGGAGGAAATGGCTACACCTTC. The rearrangement links TRBV28 to TRBJ1-2; D unclear. Trimming stripped 4 bases from V and 6 bases from J, with 21 bases between. This CDR3 is 16 amino acids long. CDR1 and CDR2 (germline): MDHEN, SYDVKM.